The rows below give T cell receptor beta chains drawn from one sample of a study of CD8+ T cells in alopecia areata. Using immunoSEQ multiplex PCR, the repertoire was profiled, and TCRdb retains in-frame clones only, with some absent. The sample lists around 270,000 clones; 55% to 70% were seen once. This specimen was CD4+ T cells sorted from blood, taken at week 24, from a patient treated with tofacitinib. Every receptor here comes from a human donor with alopecia areata. The CDR3 runs from the conserved cysteine through the conserved F or W. A D gene is named only where the DNA matches it firmly. For some rows the clone size is stated as once, few or many, or as a class when expanded; others skip it.

j_call: TRBJ2-6; clone_size: few; d_call: NA; v_call: TRBV29-1; cdr3_aa: CSASKGLTGSGANVLTF; cdr3_nt: TGCAGCGCCTCGAAGGGGCTGACGGGCTCTGGGGCCAACGTCCTGACTTTC
j_call: TRBJ2-7; clone_size: once; d_call: NA; v_call: TRBV30; cdr3_aa: CAWSGGGEQYF; cdr3_nt: TGTGCCTGGAGTGGGGGTGGCGAGCAGTACTTC
j_call: TRBJ2-3; clone_size: once; d_call: NA; v_call: TRBV7-2; cdr3_aa: CASSGGRTDTQYF; cdr3_nt: TGTGCCAGCAGCGGCGGACGCACAGATACGCAGTATTTT
j_call: TRBJ2-7; clone_size: NA; d_call: NA; v_call: TRBV9; cdr3_aa: CASSVEGDSSYEQYF; cdr3_nt: TGTGCCAGCAGCGTAGAGGGGGATAGCTCCTACGAGCAGTACTTC
j_call: TRBJ2-7; clone_size: once; d_call: TRBD1; v_call: TRBV25-1; cdr3_aa: CASSETGVSSYEQYF; cdr3_nt: TGTGCCAGCAGTGAGACAGGGGTAAGCTCCTACGAGCAGTACTTC
j_call: TRBJ2-1; clone_size: NA; d_call: TRBD1; v_call: TRBV15; cdr3_aa: CATAGQAWGNEQFF; cdr3_nt: TGTGCCACGGCGGGACAGGCCTGGGGGAATGAGCAGTTCTTC
j_call: TRBJ1-3; clone_size: once; d_call: NA; v_call: TRBV25-1; cdr3_aa: CASSEWMTGTGGNTIYF; cdr3_nt: TGTGCCAGCAGTGAATGGATGACCGGAACGGGTGGAAACACCATATATTTT
j_call: TRBJ2-7; clone_size: NA; d_call: NA; v_call: TRBV30; cdr3_aa: CAWSVNRVEQYF; cdr3_nt: TGTGCCTGGAGTGTAAACAGGGTCGAGCAGTACTTC
j_call: TRBJ1-4; clone_size: NA; d_call: NA; v_call: TRBV5-4; cdr3_aa: CASSTRGGLDEKLFF; cdr3_nt: TGTGCCAGCAGCACTAGAGGGGGTCTCGATGAAAAACTGTTTTTT
j_call: TRBJ2-3; clone_size: NA; d_call: TRBD2; v_call: TRBV13; cdr3_aa: CASSPPGLAGITDTQYF; cdr3_nt: TGTGCCAGCAGCCCGCCCGGACTAGCGGGGATCACAGATACGCAGTATTTT
j_call: TRBJ1-2; clone_size: NA; d_call: NA; v_call: TRBV29-1; cdr3_aa: CSVGLVVYGYTF; cdr3_nt: TGCAGCGTTGGACTGGTGGTCTATGGCTACACCTTC
j_call: TRBJ2-1; clone_size: few; d_call: TRBD1; v_call: TRBV5-1; cdr3_aa: CASSLGQGSYNEQFF; cdr3_nt: TGCGCCAGCAGCTTGGGACAGGGCTCCTACAATGAGCAGTTCTTC
j_call: TRBJ2-7; clone_size: NA; d_call: TRBD1; v_call: TRBV2; cdr3_aa: CASTMQGAFPYEQYF; cdr3_nt: TGTGCCAGCACCATGCAGGGGGCCTTCCCCTACGAGCAGTACTTC
j_call: TRBJ1-3; clone_size: NA; d_call: NA; v_call: TRBV5-4; cdr3_aa: CASSQEGITDLRSGNTIYF; cdr3_nt: TGTGCCAGCAGCCAAGAGGGGATAACAGACCTTCGCTCTGGAAACACCATATATTTT